The next 19 T cell receptor beta chains were all read from a single sample in a study of T cell clusters in autoimmune cytopenias. TRB amplification used approximately 250 ng of peripheral blood genomic DNA. One tube held mixed TRB-A and TRB-B primer pools for touch-down PCR. TCRdb derives one entry per CDR3 protein from the multiplex PCR reads, leaving out DNA. The sample holds 9,500 to 11,000 distinct CDR3 sequences. These data were likewise used in another study, on T cell repertoires in aging, cancer and after chemotherapy.

The specimen sequenced was peripheral blood. The source is a human donor in good health.

This clonotype is medium-sized by frequency. The J gene is TRBJ2-3, the V gene TRBV19; TCRdb's assignment of TRBD1 cannot be checked, as there is no DNA. CDR1 and CDR2 (germline): LNHDA, SQIVND (reference sequence). The CDR3 runs 14 residues. The CDR3 spells CASSIGQGVDTQYF.

The V gene is TRBV20-1, the J gene TRBJ2-5; checking the TCRdb D call of TRBD2 is not possible without DNA. The CDR3 is 14 residues long. Looked up from germline, CDR1 is DFQATT and CDR2 is SNEGSKA (reference sequence). The CDR3: CSALLAGGPETQYF.

This clonotype is medium-sized (0.01 to 0.1%) by frequency. The J gene is TRBJ1-1, the V gene TRBV6-4. The CDR3 totals 17 residues. Germline assignment: CDR1 MRHNA and CDR2 SNTAGT. CDR3 loop: CATRRVGGMGGSTEAFF.

The rearrangement joins TRBV18 to TRBJ2-7; TCRdb calls TRBD1, which cannot be checked without DNA. Germline V gene lookup returns CDR1 KGHSH and CDR2 LQKENI. The CDR3 runs to 14 residues. CDR3 sequence: CASSPSGDFYEQYF.

The genes are TRBV5-1 and TRBJ2-3. The V gene's germline CDR1 is SGHRS and CDR2 YFSETQ. The CDR3 sequence is 14 residues long. CDR3 sequence reads: CASTVDSSTDTQYF.

This chain uses TRBV11-3 with TRBJ2-7; the TCRdb D gene call, TRBD1, has no DNA to confirm it. Germline CDR1 reads SGHNT; CDR2 reads YENEEA. The CDR3 spans 14 residues. The CDR3 loop is CASSGGQSSYEQYF.

By frequency, this clonotype is medium-sized. The chain couples TRBV6-5 to TRBJ1-4. There are 13 residues in the CDR3. In germline, CDR1 is MNHEY, CDR2 SVGAGI. The CDR3: CASSLGRVEKLFF.

The V call is TRBV5-1, the J call TRBJ2-3; TCRdb selects TRBD1, and the lack of DNA leaves this call unchecked. Germline CDR1 is SGHRS and CDR2 is YFSETQ. The CDR3 spans 15 residues. The CDR3 loop reads CASSFPQGGTDTQYF.

V gene TRBV25-1 combines with J gene TRBJ2-1; TCRdb gives TRBD1 as the D gene, but with no DNA this cannot be confirmed. CDR1 is MGHDK and CDR2 is SYGVNS in the germline V gene. The CDR3 consists of 21 residues. The CDR3 sequence is CASSESRTGVTSGGHGNEQFF.

The V gene is TRBV6-6, the J gene TRBJ2-3; the D call of TRBD2 rests on TCRdb alone, since no DNA is present to check it. Germline lookup yields CDR1 MNHNY and CDR2 SVGAGI (reference sequence). The CDR3 consists of 18 residues. The CDR3 is CASSYSRGVGGITDTQYF.

Judged by frequency, this clonotype is medium-sized (0.01 to 0.1%). This chain joins TRBV19 and TRBJ2-5; TCRdb lists TRBD1, though no DNA is available to test this call. The germline V gene encodes CDR1 LNHDA and CDR2 SQIVND (reference sequence). The CDR3 runs to 13 residues. This CDR3 reads CATEDSTREAQYF.

The gene calls are TRBV12-3 or TRBV12-4 and TRBJ1-1; TCRdb selects TRBD1, and the lack of DNA leaves this call unchecked. This CDR3 comprises 13 residues. The CDR3 reads CASSLYRGTEAFF.

The chain has TRBV14 and TRBJ2-7; TCRdb returns TRBD1, unconfirmable since there is no DNA. The CDR3 totals 14 residues. The germline CDR1 and CDR2 sequences are SGHDN and FVKESK. CDR3 in amino acids: CASSHVTGSYEQYF.

The V and J genes are TRBV13 and TRBJ2-3. From germline, CDR1 is PRHDT and CDR2 FYEKMQ (reference sequence). CDR3 size: 16 residues. CDR3: CASSLGRGLATDTQYF.

V usage is TRBV11-2 and J usage is TRBJ2-3; the D call of TRBD1 rests on TCRdb alone, since no DNA is present to check it. The CDR3 sequence is 14 residues long. Germline V gene sequence: CDR1 SGHAT, CDR2 FQNNGV. CDR3 sequence reads: CASSYSPLTDTQYF. The complete variable domain, with remaining parts taken from reference TRBV11-2 and TRBJ2-3, reads EAGVAQSPRYKIIEKRQSVAFWCNPISGHATLYWYQQILGQGPKLLIQFQNNGVVDDSQLPKDRFSAERLKGVDSTLKIQPAKLEDSAVYLCASSYSPLTDTQYFGPGTRLTVL.

This chain joins TRBV11-1 and TRBJ2-7; as DNA is missing, the TRBD1 call by TCRdb cannot be tested. The germline V gene encodes CDR1 SGHAT and CDR2 FQDESV (reference sequence). The CDR3 consists of 16 residues. This CDR3 reads CASRGTGDSGSYEQYF.

The chain carries TRBV12-3 or TRBV12-4 and TRBJ2-3; no DNA is available, so the TRBD2 call from TCRdb remains unchecked. This CDR3 contains 16 residues. The CDR3 loop reads CASSLTSGGTTDTQYF.

The genes are TRBV7-6 and TRBJ2-3; TCRdb indicates TRBD2, and absent DNA this call remains unverified. Germline CDR1 is SGHVS and CDR2 is FNYEAQ. The CDR3 sequence is 14 residues long. CDR3 sequence reads: CASSFTGGPDTQYF.

This chain links TRBV6-2 or TRBV6-3 with TRBJ1-1; with no DNA, the TCRdb D assignment of TRBD1 cannot be verified. CDR1 is MNHEY and CDR2 is SVGEGT in the germline V gene. CDR3 length equals 15 residues. CDR3 region: CASSSHVGAGKEAFF.